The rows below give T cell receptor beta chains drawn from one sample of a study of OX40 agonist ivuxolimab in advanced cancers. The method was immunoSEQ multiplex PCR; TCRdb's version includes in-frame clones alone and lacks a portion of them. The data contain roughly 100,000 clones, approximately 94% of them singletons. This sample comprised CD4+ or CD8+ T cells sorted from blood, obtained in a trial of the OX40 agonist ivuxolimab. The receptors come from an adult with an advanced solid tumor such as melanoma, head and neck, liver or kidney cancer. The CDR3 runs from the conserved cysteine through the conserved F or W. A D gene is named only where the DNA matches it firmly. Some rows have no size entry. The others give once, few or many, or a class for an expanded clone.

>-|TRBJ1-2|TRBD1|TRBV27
TGTGCCACCCGGCCGACAGGGGTATATGGCTACACCTTC
CATRPTGVYGYTF
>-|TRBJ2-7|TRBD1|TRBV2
TGTGCCAGCAGTCTCGGACAGGGGGCTTCCTACGAGCAGTACTTC
CASSLGQGASYEQYF
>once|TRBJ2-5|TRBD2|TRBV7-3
TGTGCCAGCAGCCCGGACATGGCGGGAGGGCCGGGGAAAGAGACCCAGTACTTC
CASSPDMAGGPGKETQYF
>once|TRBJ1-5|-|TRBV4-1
TGCGCCAGCAGCCCGGGGAGGGGGGGAGATCAGCCCCAGCATTTT
CASSPGRGGDQPQHF
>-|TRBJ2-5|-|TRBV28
TGTGCCAGCAGTTTGAATCAAGAGACCCAGTACTTC
CASSLNQETQYF
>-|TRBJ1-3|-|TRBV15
TGTGCCACCAGCAGTCGGGGGAACTCTGGAAACACCATATATTTT
CATSSRGNSGNTIYF
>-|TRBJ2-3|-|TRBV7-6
TGTGCCAGCAGCTTAGATCCCGGGGCTGCAGCTAGCACAGATACGCAGTATTTT
CASSLDPGAAASTDTQYF
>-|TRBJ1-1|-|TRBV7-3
TGTGCCAGCAGCTTAGGAGGGGAGGGCACTGAAGCTTTCTTT
CASSLGGEGTEAFF
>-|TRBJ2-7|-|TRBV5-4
TGTGCCAGCAGCTCGGATTCCTACGAGCAGTACTTC
CASSSDSYEQYF
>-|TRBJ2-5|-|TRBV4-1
TGCGCCAGCAGCCAAGATCGGGGCAGGCAAGAGACCCAGTACTTC
CASSQDRGRQETQYF
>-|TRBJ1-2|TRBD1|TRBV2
TGTGCCAGCAGGGAAGGACAGGGGGATCTTGGCTACACCTTC
CASREGQGDLGYTF
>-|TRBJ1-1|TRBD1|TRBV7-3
TGTGCCAGCGGACAGGGGGCAGGTGAAGCTTTCTTT
CASGQGAGEAFF
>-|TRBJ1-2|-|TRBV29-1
TGCAGCGTTGTGGCGGCTAATGGCTACACCTTC
CSVVAANGYTF
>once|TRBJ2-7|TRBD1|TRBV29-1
TGCAGCCTTGGACAGGAGCCCTACGAGCAGTACTTC
CSLGQEPYEQYF
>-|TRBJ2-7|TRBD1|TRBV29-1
TGCAGCGTTGAAGATAAACAGGGGGCGATCTACGAGCAGTACTTC
CSVEDKQGAIYEQYF
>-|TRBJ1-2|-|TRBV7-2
TGTGCCAGCAGCTTAGGCCCCGGGAGCGGTAATGGCTACACCTTC
CASSLGPGSGNGYTF
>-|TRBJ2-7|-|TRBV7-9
TGTGCCAGCAGCTCCCAGGGATCGTACGAGCAGTACTTC
CASSSQGSYEQYF
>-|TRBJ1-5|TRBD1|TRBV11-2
TGTGCCAGCAGACAGGGGGGTTCCGGTCAGCCCCAGCATTTT
CASRQGGSGQPQHF
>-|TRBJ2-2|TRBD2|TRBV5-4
TGTGCCAGCAGCTTTAGCGGGAGCTTCGGGGAGCTGTTTTTT
CASSFSGSFGELFF
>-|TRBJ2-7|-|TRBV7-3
TGTGCCAGCAGCTTAAGGGGCCGGACAGCCGCCTACGAGCAGTACTTC
CASSLRGRTAAYEQYF
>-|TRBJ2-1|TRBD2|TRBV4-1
TGCGCCAGCAGCCAAGAACCCGGACTAGCGGGAGGCCTGGGGCAGTTCTTC
CASSQEPGLAGGLGQFF
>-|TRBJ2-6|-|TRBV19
TGTGCCAGTAGTATATGGAGCTCTGGGGCCAACGTCCTGACTTTC
CASSIWSSGANVLTF
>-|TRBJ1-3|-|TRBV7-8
TGTGCCAGCAGGTCAACGGGTATCTCTGGAAACACCATATATTTT
CASRSTGISGNTIYF